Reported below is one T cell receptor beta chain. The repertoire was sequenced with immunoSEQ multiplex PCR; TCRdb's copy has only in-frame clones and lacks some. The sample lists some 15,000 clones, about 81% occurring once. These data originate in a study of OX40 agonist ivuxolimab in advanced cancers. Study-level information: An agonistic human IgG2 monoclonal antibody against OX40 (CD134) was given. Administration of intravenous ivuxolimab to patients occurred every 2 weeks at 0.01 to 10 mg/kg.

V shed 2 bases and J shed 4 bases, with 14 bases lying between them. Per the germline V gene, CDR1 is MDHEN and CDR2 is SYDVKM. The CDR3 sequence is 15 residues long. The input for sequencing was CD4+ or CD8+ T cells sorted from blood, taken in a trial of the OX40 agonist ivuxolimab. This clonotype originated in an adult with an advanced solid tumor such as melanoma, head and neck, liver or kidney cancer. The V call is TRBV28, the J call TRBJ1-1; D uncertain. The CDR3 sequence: CASSLAAGRSTEAFF. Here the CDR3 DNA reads TGTGCCAGCAGTTTAGCGGCCGGGCGGAGCACTGAAGCTTTCTTT.